The T cell receptor (beta chain) described here comes from a study of blood T cell repertoires in COVID-19. For the study at large: The United States, Italy and Spain were the sources of the acute and convalescent COVID-19 samples.

V lost 5 bases to trimming and J lost 1 base, with 14 bases between them. This CDR3 has 15 residues. Germline CDR1 is SGHVS and CDR2 is FQNEAQ. In the source study's methods: Scientists estimated how many nucleated cells there were by amplifying reference gene primers. Here immunoSEQ multiplex PCR was the method, and the copy in TCRdb shows in-frame clones only, minus some. V, J and clone size reflect that table, while D and trimming were determined from the DNA. Of approximately 210,000 clones listed, around four fifths were seen once; the top ten hold less than 20%. The source material was peripheral blood. This TCR came from a human donor in a cohort sampled during active COVID-19. The chain carries TRBV7-8 and TRBJ1-1; D unclear. The CDR3 DNA reads as TGTGCCAGCAGCGGAGCGCAGGTTAGGAACACTGAAGCTTTCTTT. As protein: CASSGAQVRNTEAFF.